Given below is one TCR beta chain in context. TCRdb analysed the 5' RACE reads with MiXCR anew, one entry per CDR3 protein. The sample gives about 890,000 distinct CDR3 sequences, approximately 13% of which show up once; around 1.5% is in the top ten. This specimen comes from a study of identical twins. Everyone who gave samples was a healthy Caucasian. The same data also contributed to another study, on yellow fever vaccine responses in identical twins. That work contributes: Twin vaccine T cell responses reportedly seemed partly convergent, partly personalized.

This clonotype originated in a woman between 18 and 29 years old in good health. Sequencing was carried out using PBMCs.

The CDR3 bases are TGTGCCAGCAGTCTCTGGACAGATCAAGAGACCCAGTACTTC. Protein sequence: CASSLWTDQETQYF. The gene calls are TRBV12-3 or TRBV12-4 and TRBJ2-5; D is possibly TRBD1 (6 bases). The CDR3 runs to 14 residues. V shed 5 bases and J shed 2 bases, with 12 bases lying between them.